A selection of T cell receptor beta chains follows, all from one sample in a study of T cell responses to AZD1222 COVID-19 vaccine. Some clones are missing from TCRdb's copy, which holds only in-frame ones; the method was immunoSEQ multiplex PCR. The sample holds about 92,000 clones, approximately 90% seen once. The specimen comprised peripheral blood, sampled on day 0 of AZD1222 vaccination. The receptors stem from an adult in good health. Each CDR3 is given with its conserved first and last residue. Each record gives: J gene, clone size, V gene, CDR3 length, D gene, CDR3 DNA, CDR3 protein. The D gene is left open where the match is weak. The listing skips clone size in some rows; elsewhere it reads once, few, many or a size class.

>TRBJ1-6|NA|TRBV2|16|NA
TGTGCCAGCAGTCCACAGCCGCCCAAGTATAATTCACCCCTCCACTTT
CASSPQPPKYNSPLHF
>TRBJ1-5|NA|TRBV9|13|NA
TGTGCCAGCAGCGGGGCGGCCCGGGGGCCCCAGCATTTT
CASSGAARGPQHF
>TRBJ1-1|NA|TRBV1|12|NA
TGCACCAGCCACGGGACAGGCACTGAAGCTTTCTTT
CTSHGTGTEAFF
>TRBJ1-5|NA|TRBV19|13|NA
TGTGCCAGTACGCAGGGTGTGGCTCAGCCCCAGCATTTT
CASTQGVAQPQHF
>TRBJ1-5|NA|TRBV19|17|NA
TGTGCCAGTAGTCCCGACGCACGACTTAGATATAATCAGCCCCAGCATTTT
CASSPDARLRYNQPQHF
>TRBJ2-7|NA|TRBV2|12|NA
TGTGCCAGCACCTCACCCCCGTTCGGGCAGTACTTC
CASTSPPFGQYF
>TRBJ1-2|NA|TRBV28|15|TRBD1
TGTGCCAGCAGTGCCCCGGGACAGGGACGAGAAGGCTACACCTTC
CASSAPGQGREGYTF
>TRBJ1-5|NA|TRBV28|15|NA
TGTGCCAGCAGTTTGGGGCAGGGGTTCGTTCAGCCCCAGCATTTT
CASSLGQGFVQPQHF
>TRBJ2-3|NA|TRBV28|15|NA
TGTGCCAGCAGTCCCAGGGGAGGCATCACAGGGACGCAGTATTTT
CASSPRGGITGTQYF
>TRBJ1-4|few|TRBV23-1|16|NA
TGCGCCAGCAGTCAAAGGTTTTCCGGGTTTCGGGAAAAACTGTTTTTT
CASSQRFSGFREKLFF
>TRBJ2-1|NA|TRBV29-1|12|NA
TGCAGCGTTGGAAGGGGTCGGGTTGAGCAGTTCTTC
CSVGRGRVEQFF
>TRBJ1-2|NA|TRBV27|15|NA
TGTGCCAGCAGTTTCGGCCTCAGGGATAACTATGGCTACACCTTC
CASSFGLRDNYGYTF
>TRBJ2-1|medium-sized|TRBV28|15|NA
TGTGCCAGCAGTTTATTAGGTGGGCCTTTATATGAGCAGTTCTTC
CASSLLGGPLYEQFF
>TRBJ2-3|NA|TRBV24-1|12|NA
TGTGCCACCAGCGGGAGCACAGATACGCAGTATTTT
CATSGSTDTQYF
>TRBJ2-3|once|TRBV27|17|TRBD1
TGTGCCAGCACCTACCTGAGGGGACAGCCAAGCACAGATACGCAGTATTTT
CASTYLRGQPSTDTQYF
>TRBJ1-6|NA|TRBV7-8|12|NA
TGTGCCAGCAGCCCCAACAATTCACCCCTCCACTTT
CASSPNNSPLHF
>TRBJ2-7|NA|TRBV5-1|14|NA
TGCGCCAGCGGCCGGGGGGACACCCCCTACGAGCAGTACTTC
CASGRGDTPYEQYF
>TRBJ1-1|once|TRBV7-2|14|NA
TGTGCCAGCAGCTTATGGGAGCTGAGCACTGAAGCTTTCTTT
CASSLWELSTEAFF
>TRBJ2-5|NA|TRBV7-8|15|NA
TGTGCCAGCAGCTTAAGGGACTCGGCTGCCGGGACCCAGTACTTC
CASSLRDSAAGTQYF
>TRBJ2-3|NA|TRBV7-3|16|TRBD2
TGTGCCAGCAGCTCACTAGCGGGGGGTCCCACAGATACGCAGTATTTT
CASSSLAGGPTDTQYF
>TRBJ1-2|NA|TRBV27|16|NA
TGTGCCAGCAGTTTATTTTGGGGAGCAGGGTCCTATGGCTACACCTTC
CASSLFWGAGSYGYTF
>TRBJ1-5|NA|TRBV5-6|14|NA
TGTGCCAGCAGCTCCACCAGGGGCAATCAGCCCCAGCATTTT
CASSSTRGNQPQHF
>TRBJ1-2|NA|TRBV18|15|TRBD1
TGTGCCAGCTCACCCTCGGGGGACAGTACCTATGGCTACACCTTC
CASSPSGDSTYGYTF
>TRBJ1-1|NA|TRBV28|15|TRBD1
TGTGCCACCCGAGCCGGGACAGGGGGCGCGACTGAAGCTTTCTTT
CATRAGTGGATEAFF
>TRBJ1-3|NA|TRBV9|16|TRBD1
TGTGCCAGCAGCTTCTCCCAGGGGGCCTCTGGAAACACCATATATTTT
CASSFSQGASGNTIYF
>TRBJ1-2|NA|TRBV2|13|TRBD1
TGTGCCAGCACTAGGGACAGTAACTATGGCTACACCTTC
CASTRDSNYGYTF
>TRBJ2-3|once|TRBV18|18|TRBD2
TGTGCCAGCTCACCGTCCCCGGGACTAGCGGGTGGCACAGATACGCAGTATTTT
CASSPSPGLAGGTDTQYF
>TRBJ2-3|NA|TRBV3-1/TRBV3-2|16|NA
TGTGCCAGCAGCCCAACCTCGGACCCTAGCACAGATACGCAGTATTTT
CASSPTSDPSTDTQYF
>TRBJ1-4|once|TRBV4-3|19|TRBD1
TGCGCCAGCAGCCAAGAGCCACCGCCAGGGGGAACGGCTAATGAAAAACTGTTTTTT
CASSQEPPPGGTANEKLFF
>TRBJ1-4|NA|TRBV5-1|15|NA
TGCGCCAGCAGCTTGAGGCCAGGGAGTCAAGAAAAACTGTTTTTT
CASSLRPGSQEKLFF
>TRBJ2-2|few|TRBV19|14|TRBD2
TGTGCCAGTAGCCTACTAGCGGGAGTCGGGGAGCTGTTTTTT
CASSLLAGVGELFF
>TRBJ1-1|few|TRBV6-5|13|NA
TGTGCCAGCAGTAGGGGTTGGAACACTGAAGCTTTCTTT
CASSRGWNTEAFF
>TRBJ2-7|NA|TRBV7-2|14|TRBD1
TGTGCCAGCAGCTTAGCGTCCCAGGGGGTCGAGCAGTACTTC
CASSLASQGVEQYF
>TRBJ2-2|NA|TRBV5-1|17|NA
TGCGCCAGCAGCAAGGGGGGTCACACAGGTCCTGCCGGGGAGCTGTTTTTT
CASSKGGHTGPAGELFF
>TRBJ2-1|NA|TRBV11-2|14|NA
TGTGCCAGCAGCCGTCTATGGGACTTCAATGAGCAGTTCTTC
CASSRLWDFNEQFF
>TRBJ2-7|NA|TRBV7-2|16|NA
TGTGCCAGCAGCTTAATGAACCTCCCAGGGGCCTACGAGCAGTACTTC
CASSLMNLPGAYEQYF
>TRBJ2-1|NA|TRBV11-1|13|NA
TGTGCCAGCAGCCCAACTAGGTACAATGAGCAGTTCTTC
CASSPTRYNEQFF
>TRBJ2-7|few|TRBV5-5|15|TRBD1
TGTGCCAGCAGCTTGGGACAGGGCTACTCCTACGAGCAGTACTTC
CASSLGQGYSYEQYF
>TRBJ1-5|NA|TRBV18|17|NA
TGTGCCAGCTCACCCGGAAATGAGGCTGGAATTAATCAGCCCCAGCATTTT
CASSPGNEAGINQPQHF
>TRBJ2-5|NA|TRBV9|13|NA
TGTGCCAGCAGCAACTGGGGGCAAGAGACCCAGTACTTC
CASSNWGQETQYF
>TRBJ1-1|once|TRBV27|13|NA
TGTGCCAGCAGTTTAGATCAGAACACTGAAGCTTTCTTT
CASSLDQNTEAFF
>TRBJ2-3|NA|TRBV6-6|16|TRBD2
TGTGCCAGCAGCCAAATTAGCGGGGGGGCCCGGGATACGCCCTATTTT
CASSQISGGARDTPYF
>TRBJ2-5|NA|TRBV5-1|15|NA
TGCGCCAGCAGCTTGGGGCGGGGAGGATTGGAGACCCAGTACTTC
CASSLGRGGLETQYF
>TRBJ2-1|NA|TRBV7-3|15|TRBD2
TGTGCCAGCAGCTTCACTAGCGGGACCTACAATGAGCAGTTCTTC
CASSFTSGTYNEQFF
>TRBJ1-2|NA|TRBV7-9|14|NA
TGTGCCAGCAGCTTAGCTGTCCAGCTCTATGGCTACACCTTC
CASSLAVQLYGYTF
>TRBJ2-3|NA|TRBV5-1|15|NA
TGCGCCAGCAGCTTGGATGCAGCGAACACAGATACGCAGTATTTT
CASSLDAANTDTQYF
>TRBJ1-6|NA|TRBV4-1|15|NA
TGCGCCAGCAGCGAAGCCGGACAGTTTAATTCACCCCTCCACTTT
CASSEAGQFNSPLHF
>TRBJ2-3|NA|TRBV7-9|16|NA
TGTGCCAGCAGCTCCCACACCTCCGGGACAAGCACAAGGCAGTATTTT
CASSSHTSGTSTRQYF
>TRBJ1-1|once|TRBV4-1|15|NA
TGCGCCAGCAGCCAAATGGGTCGGCTGAACACTGAAGCTTTCTTT
CASSQMGRLNTEAFF
>TRBJ1-2|medium-sized|TRBV2|12|NA
TGTGCCAGCAGTGCGACGGGATCTGGCTACACCTTC
CASSATGSGYTF
>TRBJ2-3|NA|TRBV28|16|NA
TGTGCCAGCAGTACGATAGGGGCTAGCGTCACAGATACGCAGTATTTT
CASSTIGASVTDTQYF
>TRBJ2-1|NA|TRBV29-1|12|NA
TGCAGCGTTGAGATAGGATCGAGTGAGCAGTTCTTC
CSVEIGSSEQFF